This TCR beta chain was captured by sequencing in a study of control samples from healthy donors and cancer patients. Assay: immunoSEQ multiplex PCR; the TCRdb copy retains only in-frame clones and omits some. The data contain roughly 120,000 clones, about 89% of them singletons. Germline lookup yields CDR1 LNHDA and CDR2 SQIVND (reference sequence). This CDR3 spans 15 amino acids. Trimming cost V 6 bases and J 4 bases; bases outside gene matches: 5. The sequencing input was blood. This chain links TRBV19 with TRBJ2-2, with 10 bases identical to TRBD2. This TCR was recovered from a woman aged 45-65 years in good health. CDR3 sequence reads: CASSRLAGGTGELFF. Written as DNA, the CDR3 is TGTGCCAGTAGCCGGTTAGCGGGGGGCACCGGGGAGCTGTTTTTT.